This T cell receptor beta chain was captured in a study of regulatory T cells in long-lasting Graves disease. This clonotype came up many times. Sequencing libraries for TCR beta were prepared with iRepertoire HTBI primers and Arm-PCR of CDR3 regions. TCRdb reprocessed the multiplex PCR reads with MiXCR, giving one entry per CDR3 protein. The repertoire includes approximately 560,000 distinct CDR3 sequences, roughly 15% of them detected once, and about 11% sits in the top ten. Trimming took 0 bases from V and 3 from J, leaving 8 bases between them. This CDR3 is built from 14 residues. Germline CDR1 is ENHRY and CDR2 is SYGVKD. Indicated time point: newly diagnosed GD, antithyroid drugs for less than 3 months. The TCR library was made from RNA extracted from PBMCs. These same data were also listed under a study on T cells in Graves' hyperthyroidism and ophthalmopathy.

The sequence was collected from a man aged 18 to 35 with Graves disease. The chain recombines TRBV10-3 with TRBJ1-2; no clear D gene. The input for sequencing was peripheral blood mononuclear cells (PBMCs), taken at new diagnosis, from a patient treated with antithyroid drugs. CDR3 residues: CAISESGGHYGYTF. Here the CDR3 DNA reads TGTGCCATCAGTGAGTCGGGCGGACACTATGGCTACACCTTC.